This T cell receptor (beta chain) was retrieved from a study of sequential checkpoint blockade in melanoma. Sample treatment: randomized to nivolumab then ipilimumab (arm A) or the reverse (arm B). There are 13 residues in the CDR3. Trimming removed 7 bases at V and 6 bases at J, with 15 bases between. From germline, CDR1 is MNHGY and CDR2 SAAAGT. The protocol was immunoSEQ multiplex PCR, while the TCRdb copy is restricted to in-frame clones and leaves out a portion. The repertoire has over 4,500 clones, about 32% of them found once; the top ten carry 10% to 15%. The sample was tumor tissue (inferred from file names), taken from a patient given nivolumab and ipilimumab in sequence. The chain employs TRBV6-8 and TRBJ1-1; D not resolved. This clonotype was sampled from a human donor with melanoma. CDR3 nucleotides: TGTGCCAGCACCAAGACCCTCCAGGCTGAAGCTTTCTTT. Protein product: CASTKTLQAEAFF.